A single sample gave rise to the 19 T cell receptor beta chains below, sequenced in a study of CD4 T cell repertoires in COVID-19. Produced via immunoSEQ multiplex PCR; TCRdb's table is partial and in-frame only. The data contain some 80,000 clones, approximately 83% of them seen just once; the ten biggest clones take up around 0.59%. Material: CD4+ T cells from peripheral blood, obtained after recovery from COVID-19. The receptors were sampled from a human donor who had COVID-19.

The V and J genes are TRBV27 and TRBJ1-2; possibly TRBD1 for D (6 bases). Germline CDR1 reads MNHEY; CDR2 reads SMNVEV (reference sequence). The CDR3 consists of 15 residues. Trimming cost V 5 bases and J 3 bases, with 16 bases left between them. This CDR3 reads CASSPNPDRHYGYTF. CDR3 DNA sequence: TGTGCCAGCAGTCCCAACCCGGACAGACACTATGGCTACACCTTC.

V gene TRBV28 combines with J gene TRBJ2-7, with D maybe TRBD2 (5 bases). CDR1 is MDHEN and CDR2 is SYDVKM in the germline V gene. This CDR3 has 12 residues. V dropped 7 bases and J dropped 0 bases, with 7 bases sitting between them. The CDR3 sequence is CASTGNSYEQYF. CDR3 nucleotides: TGTGCCAGCACGGGAAACTCCTACGAGCAGTACTTC.

The V and J genes are TRBV11-3 and TRBJ2-1; the match to TRBD1 covers 7 bases. The CDR3 is 14 residues long. With 3 bases clipped from V and 6 bases from J, the junction kept 5 bases outside the gene matches. Germline CDR1 and CDR2: SGHNT and YENEEA. CDR3 in DNA: TGTGCCAGCAGCTTGGACAGGAAGAGCAATGAGCAGTTCTTC. Protein sequence: CASSLDRKSNEQFF.

By proportion, this clone is medium-sized. The chain couples TRBV7-2 to TRBJ1-2; D gene unclear. The germline V and J ends were trimmed by 1 base and 1 base, with 4 bases remaining between them. This CDR3 is built from 13 residues. CDR1 and CDR2 (germline): SGHTA, FQGNSA. CDR3 in amino acids: CASSLDNNYGYTF. For the CDR3, the DNA is TGTGCCAGCAGCTTAGACAATAACTATGGCTACACCTTC.

The rearrangement links TRBV10-3 to TRBJ1-1; the match to TRBD1 covers 9 bases. This CDR3 region has 17 residues. J gave up 4 bases and V 3 bases, and 12 bases lay outside the gene matches. Looked up from germline, CDR1 is ENHRY and CDR2 is SYGVKD. The CDR3 loop is CAISDVGTGIRGTEAFF. The CDR3, as DNA: TGTGCCATCAGTGACGTCGGGACAGGGATAAGGGGCACTGAAGCTTTCTTT.

This chain connects TRBV24-1 to TRBJ2-7; unclear D gene. V was clipped by 1 base and J by 4 bases, with 10 bases between them. Germline-derived CDR1 and CDR2 are KGHDR and SFDVKD. CDR3 length equals 14 residues. CDR3 sequence (DNA): TGTGCCACCAGTGATTTACGGAGAAGATACGAGCAGTACTTC. This encodes CATSDLRRRYEQYF.

The chain recombines TRBV27 with TRBJ2-5, with no clear D. The CDR3 has 15 amino acids. Trimming cost V 0 bases and J 1 base, with 9 bases left between them. CDR1 is MNHEY, CDR2 SMNVEV, per germline (reference sequence). The CDR3 DNA sequence: TGTGCCAGCAGTTTATCCTGGCATACCCAAGAGACCCAGTACTTC. Its protein product is CASSLSWHTQETQYF.

This clone showed up just once. The genes are TRBV7-6 and TRBJ2-2, with TRBD2 matching over 10 bases. Germline trimming cut 4 bases from V and 2 bases from J; bases unmatched to any gene: 4. From germline, CDR1 is SGHVS and CDR2 FNYEAQ. The CDR3 is made up of 16 amino acids. The CDR3 is CASSSLAGENTGELFF. The CDR3 bases are TGTGCCAGCAGCTCCCTAGCGGGGGAAAACACCGGGGAGCTGTTTTTT.

The chain combines TRBV5-4 with TRBJ1-1; maybe TRBD1 (5 bases). This CDR3 spans 15 amino acids. Deletions cut 1 base from V and 0 bases from J, with 10 bases between. Germline V gene data show CDR1 as SGHNT and CDR2 as YYREEE (reference sequence). This chain's CDR3 is CASSLQGTMNTEAFF. CDR3 sequence (DNA): TGTGCCAGCAGCTTGCAAGGGACCATGAACACTGAAGCTTTCTTT.

The chain recombines TRBV11-2 with TRBJ2-5, with D tentatively TRBD1 or TRBD2 (5 bases each). The germline V gene has CDR1 SGHAT and CDR2 FQNNGV. The CDR3 contains 20 residues. The V gene lost 0 bases and the J gene lost 2 bases, with 25 bases spanning the gap. CDR3 sequence reads: CASSLDPGPIVPPQQETQYF. CDR3 coding DNA: TGTGCCAGCAGCTTAGATCCGGGACCCATTGTACCCCCCCAGCAAGAGACCCAGTACTTC. The complete variable domain, with remaining parts taken from reference TRBV11-2 and TRBJ2-5, reads EAGVAQSPRYKIIEKRQSVAFWCNPISGHATLYWYQQILGQGPKLLIQFQNNGVVDDSQLPKDRFSAERLKGVDSTLKIQPAKLEDSAVYLCASSLDPGPIVPPQQETQYFGPGTRLLVL.

The chain links TRBV11-2 to TRBJ2-1; unclear D gene. V was pared by 5 bases and J by 7 bases, with 15 bases between. The germline V gene has CDR1 SGHAT and CDR2 FQNNGV. This CDR3 has 14 residues. In DNA form, the CDR3 reads TGTGCCAGCAGCCCACTAATCGCTGCGAATGAGCAGTTCTTC. Translated, it gives CASSPLIAANEQFF.

This chain links TRBV2 with TRBJ1-6; D is unclear. This CDR3 has 14 residues. Germline CDR1 SNHLY, CDR2 FYNNEI. The V end lost 5 bases, the J end lost 7 bases, and 12 bases lay between the germline ends. CDR3 loop: CASSFSGRNSPLHF. The CDR3 DNA follows: TGTGCCAGCAGTTTTTCCGGCCGCAATTCACCCCTCCACTTT.

The gene calls are TRBV6-5 and TRBJ1-5; weak D call: TRBD1 (5 bases). The CDR3 length is 15 residues. V was cut by 10 bases and J by 4 bases, with 20 bases left in between. Germline CDR1 MNHEY, CDR2 SVGAGI. The CDR3 here is CATINGATPNQPQHF. The DNA of the CDR3 is TGTGCCACCATTAACGGGGCCACACCAAATCAGCCCCAGCATTTT.

The V gene is TRBV20-1, the J gene TRBJ1-2; D is undetermined. The CDR3 totals 12 residues. Trimming removed 3 bases at V and 4 bases at J, with 9 bases between. Germline CDR1 reads DFQATT; CDR2 reads SNEGSKA (reference sequence). The CDR3 DNA reads as TGCAGTGCTAGTTGGGGATTCTATGGCTACACCTTC. Amino acid sequence: CSASWGFYGYTF.

This chain joins TRBV6-5 and TRBJ2-7; 7 positions match TRBD1. CDR3 length: 12 amino acids. V gave up 6 bases and J gave up 3 bases; unmatched junction bases: 2. The germline gives CDR1 MNHEY, CDR2 SVGAGI. CDR3 sequence: CASSRGNYEQYF. As DNA, the CDR3 is TGTGCCAGCAGCAGGGGGAACTACGAGCAGTACTTC.

The rearrangement links TRBV2 to TRBJ2-7; D assignment may be TRBD1 or TRBD2 (5 bases each). The germline V gene has CDR1 SNHLY and CDR2 FYNNEI. The CDR3 consists of 13 residues. Trimming took off 5 bases at V and 6 bases at J, with 14 bases between the two ends. The CDR3 protein is CASSSVGASEQYF. The DNA for the CDR3 is TGTGCCAGCAGTTCGGTCGGGGCCAGCGAGCAGTACTTC.

Here the CDR3 reads CASSLGGADTEAFF. The CDR3 DNA sequence: TGCGCCAGCAGCTTGGGTGGGGCGGACACTGAAGCTTTCTTT. The V gene is TRBV5-1, the J gene TRBJ1-1, with D perhaps matching TRBD1 (5 bases). Deletions cut 0 bases from V and 3 bases from J, with 9 bases between. CDR1 and CDR2 from the germline V gene are SGHRS and YFSETQ. The CDR3 covers 14 residues.

The chain joins TRBV6-6 to TRBJ2-7; D assignment may be TRBD1 or TRBD2 (5 bases each). CDR1 is MNHNY, CDR2 SVGAGI, per germline (reference sequence). The CDR3 has 12 amino acids. The ends were cut back, 0 bases at V and 9 bases at J, with 9 bases in the middle. The CDR3, as DNA: TGTGCCAGCAGTTACTCAGGGGAGTGGCAGTACTTC. Amino acids: CASSYSGEWQYF.

The rearrangement joins TRBV11-3 to TRBJ2-5, with D unresolved. Per germline, CDR1 SGHNT and CDR2 YENEEA. With 1 base removed from V and 4 bases from J, the gap between germline ends came to 10 bases. This CDR3 has 14 amino acids. DNA of the CDR3: TGTGCCAGCAGCTTAGGGTACCCCGGAGAGACCCAGTACTTC. Translated, it gives CASSLGYPGETQYF.